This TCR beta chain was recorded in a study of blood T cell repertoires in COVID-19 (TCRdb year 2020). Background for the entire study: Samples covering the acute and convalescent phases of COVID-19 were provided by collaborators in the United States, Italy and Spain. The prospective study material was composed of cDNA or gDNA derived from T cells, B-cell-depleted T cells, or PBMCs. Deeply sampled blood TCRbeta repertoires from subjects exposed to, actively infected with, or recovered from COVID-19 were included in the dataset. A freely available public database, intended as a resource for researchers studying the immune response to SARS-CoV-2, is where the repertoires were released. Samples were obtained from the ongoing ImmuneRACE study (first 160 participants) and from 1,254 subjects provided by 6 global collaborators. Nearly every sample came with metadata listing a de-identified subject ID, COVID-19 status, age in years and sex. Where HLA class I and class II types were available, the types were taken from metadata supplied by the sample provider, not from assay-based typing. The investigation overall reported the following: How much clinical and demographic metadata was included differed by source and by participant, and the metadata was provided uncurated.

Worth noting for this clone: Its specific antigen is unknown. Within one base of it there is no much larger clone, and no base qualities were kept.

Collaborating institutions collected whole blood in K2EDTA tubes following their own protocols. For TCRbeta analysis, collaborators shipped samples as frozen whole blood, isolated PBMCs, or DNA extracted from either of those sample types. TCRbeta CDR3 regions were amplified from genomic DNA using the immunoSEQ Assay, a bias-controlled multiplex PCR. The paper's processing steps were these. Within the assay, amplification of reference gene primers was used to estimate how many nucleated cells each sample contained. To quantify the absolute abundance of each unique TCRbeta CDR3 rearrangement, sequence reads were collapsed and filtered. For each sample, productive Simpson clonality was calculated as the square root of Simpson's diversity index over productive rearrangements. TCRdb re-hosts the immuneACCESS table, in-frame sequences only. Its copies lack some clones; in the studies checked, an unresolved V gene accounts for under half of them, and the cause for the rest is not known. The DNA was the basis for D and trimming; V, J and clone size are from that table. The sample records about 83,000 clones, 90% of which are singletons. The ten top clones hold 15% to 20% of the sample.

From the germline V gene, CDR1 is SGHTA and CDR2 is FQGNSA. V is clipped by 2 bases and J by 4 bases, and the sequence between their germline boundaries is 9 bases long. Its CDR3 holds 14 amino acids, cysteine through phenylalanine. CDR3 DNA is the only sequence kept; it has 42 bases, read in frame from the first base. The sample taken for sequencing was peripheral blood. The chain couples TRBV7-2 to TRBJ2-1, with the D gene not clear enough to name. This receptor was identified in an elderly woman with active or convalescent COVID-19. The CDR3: CASSLLGTYNEQFF. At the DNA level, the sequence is TGTGCCAGCAGCTTACTGGGCACTTACAATGAGCAGTTCTTC. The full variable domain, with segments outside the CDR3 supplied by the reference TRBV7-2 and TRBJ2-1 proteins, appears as GAGVSQSPSNKVTEKGKDVELRCDPISGHTALYWYRQSLGQGLEFLIYFQGNSAPDKSGLPSDRFSAERTGGSVSTLTIQRTQQEDSAVYLCASSLLGTYNEQFFGPGTRLTVL.